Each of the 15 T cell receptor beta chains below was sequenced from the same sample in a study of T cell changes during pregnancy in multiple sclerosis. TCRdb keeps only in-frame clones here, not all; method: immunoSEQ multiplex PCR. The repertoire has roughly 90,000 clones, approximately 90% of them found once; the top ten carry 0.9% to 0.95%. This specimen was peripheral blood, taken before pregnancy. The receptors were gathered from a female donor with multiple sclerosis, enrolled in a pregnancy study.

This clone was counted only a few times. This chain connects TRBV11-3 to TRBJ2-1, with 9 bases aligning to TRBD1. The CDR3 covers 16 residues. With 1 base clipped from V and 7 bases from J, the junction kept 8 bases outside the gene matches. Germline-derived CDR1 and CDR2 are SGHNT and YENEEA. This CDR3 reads CASSLGGTGFTNEQFF. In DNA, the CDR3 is TGTGCCAGCAGCTTAGGAGGGACAGGGTTTACGAATGAGCAGTTCTTC. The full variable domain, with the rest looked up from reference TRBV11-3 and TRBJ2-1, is EAGVVQSPRYKIIEKKQPVAFWCNPISGHNTLYWYLQNLGQGPELLIRYENEEAVDDSQLPKDRFSAERLKGVDSTLKIQPAELGDSAVYLCASSLGGTGFTNEQFFGPGTRLTVL.

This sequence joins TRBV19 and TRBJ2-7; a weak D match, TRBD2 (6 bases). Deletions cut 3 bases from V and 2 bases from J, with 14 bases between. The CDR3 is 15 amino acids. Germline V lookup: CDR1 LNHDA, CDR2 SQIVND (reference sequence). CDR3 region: CASSIRRDGPYEQYF. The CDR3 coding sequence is TGTGCCAGTAGTATTAGGAGGGACGGACCCTACGAGCAGTACTTC.

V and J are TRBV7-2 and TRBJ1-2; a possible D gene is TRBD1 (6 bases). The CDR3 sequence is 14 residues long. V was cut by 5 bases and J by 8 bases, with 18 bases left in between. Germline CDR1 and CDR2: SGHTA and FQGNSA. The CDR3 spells CASSVPGQRLGYTF. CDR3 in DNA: TGTGCCAGCAGCGTACCGGGACAACGGCTCGGCTACACCTTC.

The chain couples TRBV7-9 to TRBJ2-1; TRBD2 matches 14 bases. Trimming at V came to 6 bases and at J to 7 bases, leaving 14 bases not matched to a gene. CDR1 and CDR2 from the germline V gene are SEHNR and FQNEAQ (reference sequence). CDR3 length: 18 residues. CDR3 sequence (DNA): TGTGCCAGCAGTGCAGGACTAGCGGGAGGCGACGCAGGAAATGAGCAGTTCTTC. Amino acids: CASSAGLAGGDAGNEQFF.

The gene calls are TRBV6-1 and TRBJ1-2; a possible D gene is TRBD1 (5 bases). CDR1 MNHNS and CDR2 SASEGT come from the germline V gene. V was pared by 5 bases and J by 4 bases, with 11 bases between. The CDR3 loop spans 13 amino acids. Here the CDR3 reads CASSPDRSYGYTF. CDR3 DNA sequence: TGTGCCAGCAGTCCAGACAGAAGCTATGGCTACACCTTC.

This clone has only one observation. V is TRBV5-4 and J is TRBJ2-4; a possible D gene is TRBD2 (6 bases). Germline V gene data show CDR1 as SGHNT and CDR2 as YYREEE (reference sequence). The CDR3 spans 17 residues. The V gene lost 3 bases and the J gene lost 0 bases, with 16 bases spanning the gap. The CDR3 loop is CASSSGQAGTAKNIQYF. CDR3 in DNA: TGTGCCAGCAGCTCCGGGCAAGCGGGTACAGCCAAAAACATTCAGTACTTC. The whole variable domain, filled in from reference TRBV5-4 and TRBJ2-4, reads ETGVTQSPTHLIKTRGQQVTLRCSSQSGHNTVSWYQQALGQGPQFIFQYYREEENGRGNFPPRFSGLQFPNYSSELNVNALELDDSALYLCASSSGQAGTAKNIQYFGAGTRLSVL.

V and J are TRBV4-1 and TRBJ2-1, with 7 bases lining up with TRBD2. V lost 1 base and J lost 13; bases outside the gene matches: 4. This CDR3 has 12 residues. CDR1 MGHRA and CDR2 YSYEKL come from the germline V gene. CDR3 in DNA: TGCGCCAGCAGCCAAGGCCCGGGACTACAGTTCTTC. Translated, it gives CASSQGPGLQFF.

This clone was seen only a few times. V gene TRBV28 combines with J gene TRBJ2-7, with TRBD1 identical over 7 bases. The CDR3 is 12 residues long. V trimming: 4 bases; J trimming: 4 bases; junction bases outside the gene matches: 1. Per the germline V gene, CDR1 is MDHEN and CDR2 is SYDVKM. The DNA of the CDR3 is TGTGCCAGCAGTTCGACAGGGTACGAGCAGTACTTC. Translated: CASSSTGYEQYF.

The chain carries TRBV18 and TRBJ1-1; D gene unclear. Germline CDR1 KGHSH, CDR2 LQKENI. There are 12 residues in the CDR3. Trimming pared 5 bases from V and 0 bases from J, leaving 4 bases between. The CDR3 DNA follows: TGTGCCAGCTCAAACATGAACACTGAAGCTTTCTTT. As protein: CASSNMNTEAFF. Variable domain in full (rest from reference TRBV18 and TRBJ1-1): NAGVMQNPRHLVRRRGQEARLRCSPMKGHSHVYWYRQLPEEGLKFMVYLQKENIIDESGMPKERFSAEFPKEGPSILRIQQVVRGDSAAYFCASSNMNTEAFFGQGTRLTVV.

CDR3 bases: TGCGCCAGCAGTGAGGGGGACAGGGGCCGAAACTACGAGCAGTACTTC. It is translated as CASSEGDRGRNYEQYF. The chain uses TRBV10-1 and TRBJ2-7; 10 positions agree with TRBD1. Germline trimming cut 2 bases from V and 3 bases from J; bases unmatched to any gene: 7. The CDR3 covers 16 residues. The germline gives CDR1 WNHNN, CDR2 SYGVQD (reference sequence).

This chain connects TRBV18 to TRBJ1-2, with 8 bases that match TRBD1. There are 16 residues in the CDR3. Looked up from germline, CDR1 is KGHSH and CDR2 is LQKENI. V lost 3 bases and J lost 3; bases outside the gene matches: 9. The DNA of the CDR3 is TGTGCCAGCTCACCCTACCTCACAGGGGGGGACTATGGCTACACCTTC. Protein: CASSPYLTGGDYGYTF.

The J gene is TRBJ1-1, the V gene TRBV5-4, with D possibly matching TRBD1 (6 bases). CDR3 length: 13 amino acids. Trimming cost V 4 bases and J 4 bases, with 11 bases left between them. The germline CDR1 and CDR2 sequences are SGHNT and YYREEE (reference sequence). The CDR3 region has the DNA TGTGCCAGCAGCACCAGGGGCCTCACTGAAGCTTTCTTT. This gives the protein CASSTRGLTEAFF.

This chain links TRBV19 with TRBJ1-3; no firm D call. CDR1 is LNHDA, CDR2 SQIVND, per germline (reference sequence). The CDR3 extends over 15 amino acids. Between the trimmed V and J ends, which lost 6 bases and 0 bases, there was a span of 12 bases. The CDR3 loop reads CASSLLRVSGNTIYF. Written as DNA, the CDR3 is TGTGCCAGTAGCCTTCTCCGTGTCTCTGGAAACACCATATATTTT. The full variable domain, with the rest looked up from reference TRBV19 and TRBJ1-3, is DGGITQSPKYLFRKEGQNVTLSCEQNLNHDAMYWYRQDPGQGLRLIYYSQIVNDFQKGDIAEGYSVSREKKESFPLTVTSAQKNPTAFYLCASSLLRVSGNTIYFGEGSWLTVV.

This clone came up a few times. The CDR3 reads CASRGQSTDTQYF. CDR3 coding DNA: TGTGCCAGCAGGGGACAGAGCACAGATACGCAGTATTTT. The chain joins TRBV6-6 to TRBJ2-3; 7 bases are a match to TRBD1. The V gene end was trimmed by 6 bases and the J gene end by 0 bases; junction bases not matched to a gene: 0. Germline CDR1 MNHNY, CDR2 SVGAGI (reference sequence). This CDR3 spans 13 amino acids.

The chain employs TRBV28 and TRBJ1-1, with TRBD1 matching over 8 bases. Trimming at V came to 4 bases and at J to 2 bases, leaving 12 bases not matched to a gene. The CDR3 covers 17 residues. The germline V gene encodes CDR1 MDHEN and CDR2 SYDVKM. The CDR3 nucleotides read TGTGCCAGCAGTTCCCCACGTCGACAGGGGACCAACACTGAAGCTTTCTTT. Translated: CASSSPRRQGTNTEAFF.